Below are 8 T cell receptor beta chains sequenced from a single sample in a study of blood T cell repertoires in COVID-19. TCRdb's copy holds only in-frame clones and misses some; the assay was immunoSEQ multiplex PCR. The sample has 90,000 to 120,000 clones; about three quarters are singletons. The sequenced material came from peripheral blood. These receptors all come from an elderly man with acute or convalescent COVID-19.

The chain uses TRBV9 and TRBJ2-7; 10 bases match TRBD1. The CDR3 length is 19 residues. V shed 6 bases and J 6 bases; nucleotides not matched to a gene: 24. In germline, CDR1 is SGDLS, CDR2 YYNGEE. The CDR3 DNA reads as TGTGCCAGCATCCTAGAGCAGACAGAACCGGGACAGGGGCCTCTCGAGCAGTACTTC. It is translated as CASILEQTEPGQGPLEQYF.

V and J are TRBV7-8 and TRBJ2-7; 13 bases are shared with TRBD2. From germline, CDR1 is SGHVS and CDR2 FQNEAQ. Germline trimming cut 5 bases from V and 0 bases from J; bases unmatched to any gene: 4. The CDR3 has 16 residues. The CDR3 region is CASSPRTSGSSYEQYF. The CDR3 bases are TGTGCCAGCAGCCCCAGGACTAGCGGGAGCTCCTACGAGCAGTACTTC.

The J gene is TRBJ2-1, the V gene TRBV9; 11 nucleotides agree with TRBD1. This CDR3 spans 15 amino acids. CDR1 and CDR2 (germline): SGDLS, YYNGEE. The trim removed 4 bases at V and 5 bases at J, leaving 5 bases unmatched. CDR3 amino acids: CASSLGQGAHNEQFF. CDR3 bases: TGTGCCAGCAGCTTAGGACAGGGGGCGCACAATGAGCAGTTCTTC.

Notes on this clone: The sample holds other DNA sequences that translate to the same CDR3. This chain connects TRBV20-1 to TRBJ2-5; no clear D. The CDR3 length is 11 residues. Germline CDR1 reads DFQATT; CDR2 reads SNEGSKA (reference sequence). The V gene lost 1 base and the J gene lost 2 bases, with 2 bases spanning the gap. The CDR3 DNA follows: TGCAGTGCTAGAGTACAAGAGACCCAGTACTTC. Translated, it gives CSARVQETQYF.

This sequence joins TRBV15 and TRBJ2-7; D may be TRBD2 (6 bases). The CDR3 loop spans 16 amino acids. Germline loops: CDR1 LNHNV, CDR2 YYDKDF (reference sequence). V was trimmed by 5 bases and J by 1 base, leaving 18 bases between them. The CDR3 coding sequence is TGTGCCACCAGCGCTGAATTCGGGACTCCTTCCTACGAGCAGTACTTC. Amino acid sequence: CATSAEFGTPSYEQYF.

In this sample, this clone turned up a few times. The chain recombines TRBV9 with TRBJ1-1; a possible D gene is TRBD1 (6 bases). CDR1 is SGDLS and CDR2 is YYNGEE in the germline V gene. The CDR3 contains 14 residues. V was clipped by 3 bases and J by 0 bases, with 9 bases between them. CDR3 nucleotide sequence: TGTGCCAGCAGCGCGGGACAATTGAACACTGAAGCTTTCTTT. This encodes CASSAGQLNTEAFF.

The V and J genes are TRBV6-6 and TRBJ1-6, with D maybe TRBD1 (5 bases). Trimming shortened V by 3 bases and J by 7 bases, and 10 bases separated the two germline ends. The CDR3 consists of 14 residues. Germline V gene data show CDR1 as MNHNY and CDR2 as SVGAGI (reference sequence). CDR3 bases: TGTGCCAGCAGTTATCAACAGGAGAATTCACCCCTCCACTTT. Protein product: CASSYQQENSPLHF.

The chain has TRBV3-1 (or the pseudogene TRBV3-2) and TRBJ2-5; a weak D match, TRBD1 (6 bases). This CDR3 has 14 amino acids. Germline CDR1 reads LGHDT; CDR2 reads YNNKEL (reference sequence). Trimming took 3 bases from V and 5 from J, leaving 13 bases between them. CDR3 amino acids: CASSHFGGTETQYF. The CDR3 DNA sequence: TGTGCCAGCAGCCATTTTGGGGGCACGGAGACCCAGTACTTC.